The T cell receptor beta chain described here comes from a study of blood T cell repertoires in COVID-19. Study overall: Spain, Italy and the United States supplied samples that represented acute and convalescent COVID-19. Sources were T cells, B-cell-depleted T cells, or PBMCs; the material itself was cDNA or gDNA.

The trim removed 2 bases at V and 4 bases at J, leaving 6 bases unmatched. Germline V lookup: CDR1 KGHSH, CDR2 LQKENI. There are 18 residues in the CDR3. As processed by the authors: Estimation of nucleated cell counts relied on the amplification of reference gene primers. Libraries were prepared by immunoSEQ multiplex PCR; TCRdb keeps only in-frame clonotypes and omits some of them. For V, J and clone size, that table is used; D and trimming come from the DNA. The sample shows 250,000 to 300,000 clones, 82% of them seen only once. The J gene is TRBJ2-3, the V gene TRBV18; 16 bases map to TRBD2. This TCR came from a woman younger than 30 with acute or convalescent COVID-19. Material: peripheral blood. The chain's CDR3 is CASSPGTSGRASADTQYF. For the CDR3, the DNA is TGTGCCAGCTCACCAGGGACTAGCGGGAGGGCCTCGGCAGATACGCAGTATTTT.